A selection of T cell receptor beta chains follows, all from one sample in a study of blood T cell repertoires in COVID-19. Libraries were prepared by immunoSEQ multiplex PCR; TCRdb keeps only in-frame clonotypes and omits some of them. The sample lists about 280,000 clones; 75% to 85% were seen once. Material for sequencing was peripheral blood. The receptors come from a man aged 45-60 years with active or convalescent COVID-19. CDR3s include the opening cysteine and the closing phenylalanine or tryptophan. Each record gives: V gene, clone size, J gene, D gene, CDR3 protein, CDR3 DNA. D genes are given only for firm matches. A row's size may be missing; if present it is once, few, many or a size class.

v_call: TRBV29-1
clone_size: .
j_call: TRBJ1-2
d_call: .
cdr3_aa: CSVLPTRGDYGYTF
cdr3_nt: TGCAGCGTCCTACCGACCCGGGGAGACTATGGCTACACCTTC

v_call: TRBV10-1
clone_size: .
j_call: TRBJ2-2
d_call: TRBD1
cdr3_aa: CASSGPGQGLNTGELFF
cdr3_nt: TGCGCCAGCAGTGGGCCGGGACAGGGACTAAACACCGGGGAGCTGTTTTTT

v_call: TRBV5-1
clone_size: .
j_call: TRBJ2-5
d_call: .
cdr3_aa: CASSWGSGSGHSYQETQYF
cdr3_nt: TGCGCCAGCAGCTGGGGTTCAGGGTCGGGACACTCGTACCAAGAGACCCAGTACTTC

v_call: TRBV6-5
clone_size: .
j_call: TRBJ2-1
d_call: .
cdr3_aa: CASRVLGYNEQFF
cdr3_nt: TGTGCCAGCAGGGTACTCGGCTACAATGAGCAGTTCTTC

v_call: TRBV5-1
clone_size: .
j_call: TRBJ2-1
d_call: TRBD2
cdr3_aa: CASSLGGLAGQNEQFF
cdr3_nt: TGCGCCAGCAGCTTGGGAGGACTAGCGGGACAGAATGAGCAGTTCTTC

v_call: TRBV7-9
clone_size: .
j_call: TRBJ2-6
d_call: TRBD2
cdr3_aa: CASSFGAGILSGANVLTF
cdr3_nt: TGTGCCAGCAGCTTCGGAGCGGGGATCCTCTCTGGGGCCAACGTCCTGACTTTC

v_call: TRBV30
clone_size: .
j_call: TRBJ2-7
d_call: .
cdr3_aa: CAWSGPRDKSSEQYF
cdr3_nt: TGTGCCTGGAGTGGCCCCCGGGACAAGTCCTCCGAGCAGTACTTC

v_call: TRBV15
clone_size: .
j_call: TRBJ1-1
d_call: .
cdr3_aa: CATLRAGGGTEAFF
cdr3_nt: TGTGCCACCCTCAGGGCAGGCGGGGGCACTGAAGCTTTCTTT

v_call: TRBV5-1
clone_size: .
j_call: TRBJ1-5
d_call: .
cdr3_aa: CASSLDGTFNQPQHF
cdr3_nt: TGCGCCAGCAGCTTGGATGGGACATTCAATCAGCCCCAGCATTTT

v_call: TRBV27
clone_size: .
j_call: TRBJ1-3
d_call: .
cdr3_aa: CASRPSSGNTIYF
cdr3_nt: TGTGCCAGCAGGCCTAGCTCTGGAAACACCATATATTTT

v_call: TRBV7-3
clone_size: .
j_call: TRBJ2-7
d_call: TRBD1
cdr3_aa: CASTLEGQNYEQYF
cdr3_nt: TGTGCCAGCACCCTCGAGGGACAGAACTACGAGCAGTACTTC

v_call: TRBV6-4
clone_size: .
j_call: TRBJ1-5
d_call: .
cdr3_aa: CASSEQGTNQPQHF
cdr3_nt: TGTGCCAGCAGTGAGCAGGGGACCAATCAGCCCCAGCATTTT

v_call: TRBV7-9
clone_size: .
j_call: TRBJ2-2
d_call: TRBD1
cdr3_aa: CASSLLPGQGVTGELFF
cdr3_nt: TGTGCCAGCAGTTTACTTCCGGGACAGGGGGTCACCGGGGAGCTGTTTTTT

v_call: TRBV3-1/TRBV3-2
clone_size: .
j_call: TRBJ1-6
d_call: TRBD1
cdr3_aa: CASSQQQGAGSSPLHF
cdr3_nt: TGTGCCAGCAGCCAGCAACAGGGGGCCGGGAGTTCACCCCTCCACTTT

v_call: TRBV11-3
clone_size: once
j_call: TRBJ2-2
d_call: .
cdr3_aa: CASSLGPGSTGELFF
cdr3_nt: TGTGCCAGCAGCCTCGGCCCGGGGTCCACCGGGGAGCTGTTTTTT

v_call: TRBV29-1
clone_size: .
j_call: TRBJ1-2
d_call: .
cdr3_aa: CSVGEVYGYTF
cdr3_nt: TGCAGCGTTGGCGAGGTCTATGGCTACACCTTC

v_call: TRBV19
clone_size: .
j_call: TRBJ1-5
d_call: TRBD1
cdr3_aa: CASKATGILYQPQHF
cdr3_nt: TGTGCCAGTAAGGCGACAGGGATATTGTACCAGCCCCAGCATTTT

v_call: TRBV12-3/TRBV12-4
clone_size: .
j_call: TRBJ1-3
d_call: .
cdr3_aa: CASSFYSGNTIYF
cdr3_nt: TGTGCCAGCAGTTTTTATTCTGGAAACACCATATATTTT

v_call: TRBV19
clone_size: .
j_call: TRBJ1-1
d_call: .
cdr3_aa: CASKGDHPGAEAFF
cdr3_nt: TGTGCCAGTAAGGGAGATCACCCTGGGGCTGAAGCTTTCTTT

v_call: TRBV15
clone_size: once
j_call: TRBJ2-7
d_call: .
cdr3_aa: CATSRGEGEQYF
cdr3_nt: TGTGCCACCAGCAGAGGTGAGGGAGAGCAGTACTTC

v_call: TRBV27
clone_size: .
j_call: TRBJ2-2
d_call: TRBD2
cdr3_aa: CASSFTSGSHTGELFF
cdr3_nt: TGTGCCAGCAGCTTCACTAGCGGGAGCCACACCGGGGAGCTGTTTTTT

v_call: TRBV28
clone_size: .
j_call: TRBJ2-3
d_call: .
cdr3_aa: CASSLGSGLSTDTQYF
cdr3_nt: TGTGCCAGCAGTTTAGGCTCCGGGTTGAGCACAGATACGCAGTATTTT

v_call: TRBV7-9
clone_size: .
j_call: TRBJ1-3
d_call: .
cdr3_aa: CASSLGGLNSGNTIYF
cdr3_nt: TGTGCCAGCAGCTTAGGCGGATTGAACTCTGGAAACACCATATATTTT

v_call: TRBV5-5
clone_size: once
j_call: TRBJ1-2
d_call: TRBD1
cdr3_aa: CASSHPTGTDTNYGYTF
cdr3_nt: TGTGCCAGCAGCCATCCCACCGGGACAGACACTAACTATGGCTACACCTTC

v_call: TRBV5-5
clone_size: .
j_call: TRBJ2-1
d_call: TRBD2
cdr3_aa: CASSSPSGKNEQFF
cdr3_nt: TGTGCCAGCAGCAGCCCTAGCGGGAAAAATGAGCAGTTCTTC

v_call: TRBV10-3
clone_size: .
j_call: TRBJ1-6
d_call: TRBD1
cdr3_aa: CAIRPTGLDSPLHF
cdr3_nt: TGTGCCATCAGACCGACAGGGTTAGACTCACCCCTCCACTTT

v_call: TRBV6-5
clone_size: .
j_call: TRBJ1-1
d_call: .
cdr3_aa: CASIGDNTEAFF
cdr3_nt: TGTGCCAGCATCGGGGATAACACTGAAGCTTTCTTT

v_call: TRBV7-8
clone_size: .
j_call: TRBJ2-1
d_call: TRBD2
cdr3_aa: CASSLAASGRANEQFF
cdr3_nt: TGTGCCAGCAGCTTAGCCGCTAGCGGGAGGGCCAATGAGCAGTTCTTC

v_call: TRBV20-1
clone_size: .
j_call: TRBJ2-3
d_call: TRBD2
cdr3_aa: CSASLAGALTQYF
cdr3_nt: TGCAGTGCTAGTCTAGCGGGAGCCCTTACGCAGTATTTT

v_call: TRBV30
clone_size: once
j_call: TRBJ2-1
d_call: TRBD1
cdr3_aa: CAWRRGTGEFF
cdr3_nt: TGTGCCTGGAGAAGGGGGACAGGGGAGTTCTTC

v_call: TRBV6-2/TRBV6-3
clone_size: .
j_call: TRBJ2-7
d_call: TRBD1
cdr3_aa: CASSSDKTGVVRYEQYF
cdr3_nt: TGTGCCAGCAGTTCGGACAAAACAGGGGTGGTACGCTACGAGCAGTACTTC

v_call: TRBV7-8
clone_size: .
j_call: TRBJ1-1
d_call: .
cdr3_aa: CASSSTLQVSPEAFF
cdr3_nt: TGTGCCAGCAGCTCCACCCTCCAAGTTAGCCCTGAAGCTTTCTTT

v_call: TRBV30
clone_size: .
j_call: TRBJ2-7
d_call: TRBD1
cdr3_aa: CASRRPRDSVYEQYF
cdr3_nt: TGTGCCTCCAGGAGACCCAGGGACAGTGTCTACGAGCAGTACTTC

v_call: TRBV3-1/TRBV3-2
clone_size: .
j_call: TRBJ2-1
d_call: TRBD2
cdr3_aa: CASSQGTSVAYNEQFF
cdr3_nt: TGTGCCAGCAGCCAAGGGACTAGCGTAGCCTACAATGAGCAGTTCTTC

v_call: TRBV5-8
clone_size: .
j_call: TRBJ2-2
d_call: .
cdr3_aa: CASSPGRLDTGELFF
cdr3_nt: TGTGCCAGCAGCCCGGGGAGGCTGGACACCGGGGAGCTGTTTTTT

v_call: TRBV29-1
clone_size: .
j_call: TRBJ2-1
d_call: .
cdr3_aa: CSVGGLRAPTSYNEQFF
cdr3_nt: TGCAGCGTTGGGGGCCTCCGGGCCCCAACCTCCTACAATGAGCAGTTCTTC

v_call: TRBV5-4
clone_size: once
j_call: TRBJ1-6
d_call: .
cdr3_aa: CASSSTPGSNNSPLHF
cdr3_nt: TGTGCCAGCAGCTCGACCCCCGGGTCAAATAATTCACCCCTCCACTTT

v_call: TRBV11-2
clone_size: .
j_call: TRBJ2-1
d_call: TRBD2
cdr3_aa: CASSWLAGIYNEQFF
cdr3_nt: TGTGCCAGCAGCTGGCTAGCGGGAATCTACAATGAGCAGTTCTTC

v_call: TRBV18
clone_size: .
j_call: TRBJ2-1
d_call: TRBD2
cdr3_aa: CASSPKISSGSSRDRSDEQFF
cdr3_nt: TGTGCCAGCTCACCAAAAATTTCGAGCGGGAGTTCGAGGGACCGTTCTGATGAGCAGTTCTTC

v_call: TRBV11-2
clone_size: .
j_call: TRBJ2-7
d_call: .
cdr3_aa: CASSFRLEPYEQYF
cdr3_nt: TGTGCCAGCAGCTTTAGACTGGAACCCTACGAGCAGTACTTC

v_call: TRBV3-1/TRBV3-2
clone_size: .
j_call: TRBJ1-1
d_call: .
cdr3_aa: CASSQAWGGVTEAFF
cdr3_nt: TGTGCCAGCAGCCAAGCCTGGGGGGGTGTCACTGAAGCTTTCTTT

v_call: TRBV7-2
clone_size: .
j_call: TRBJ1-6
d_call: .
cdr3_aa: CASSFSRNNSPLHF
cdr3_nt: TGTGCCAGCAGCTTTTCCAGGAATAATTCACCCCTCCACTTT

v_call: TRBV10-3
clone_size: .
j_call: TRBJ1-1
d_call: TRBD1
cdr3_aa: CASGQSNTEAFF
cdr3_nt: TGTGCCTCGGGACAGTCGAACACTGAAGCTTTCTTT

v_call: TRBV9
clone_size: .
j_call: TRBJ2-3
d_call: TRBD2
cdr3_aa: CASSVRWDYTDTQYF
cdr3_nt: TGTGCCAGCAGCGTTAGGTGGGACTACACAGATACGCAGTATTTT

v_call: TRBV19
clone_size: .
j_call: TRBJ1-2
d_call: TRBD1
cdr3_aa: CASSTGQGRNYGYTF
cdr3_nt: TGTGCCAGTAGTACCGGACAGGGGAGAAACTATGGCTACACCTTC

v_call: TRBV7-3
clone_size: .
j_call: TRBJ2-6
d_call: .
cdr3_aa: CASSLVLSRGLGANVLTF
cdr3_nt: TGTGCCAGCAGCTTGGTCCTCTCCCGCGGTCTTGGGGCCAACGTCCTGACTTTC